The present T cell receptor (beta chain) was sequenced within a study of response to subunit inactivated influenza vaccine. Each CDR3 protein is one row after TCRdb ran MiXCR on the RT-PCR reads. The profile shows roughly 460,000 distinct CDR3 sequences, approximately 9.9% of them singletons. Looked up from germline, CDR1 is SEHNR and CDR2 is FQNEAQ (reference sequence). V lost 4 bases to trimming and J lost 2 bases, with 17 bases between them. The CDR3 contains 16 residues. The clonotype was recovered from a man aged 50 to 60 who received an inactivated influenza vaccine. The material was PBMCs from blood, obtained 35 to 45 days after vaccination. This rearrangement joins TRBV7-9 to TRBJ1-2; D perhaps matches TRBD1 (5 bases). The CDR3 spells CASSSFSTETNYGYTF. The CDR3 coding sequence is TGTGCCAGCAGCTCATTCTCGACAGAGACGAACTATGGCTACACCTTC.